This T cell receptor beta chain was obtained from a study of cytomegalovirus exposure and HLA in healthy donors. Profiling relied on immunoSEQ multiplex PCR, and the TCRdb table lists in-frame clones only, not all of them. The repertoire has about 170,000 clones, roughly 90% of them found once; the top ten carry 3.5% to 4.5%. Worth noting for this clone: Other DNA sequences from this sample encode an identical CDR3 as well.

Per the germline V gene, CDR1 is SQVTM and CDR2 is ANQGSEA. The CDR3 consists of 17 residues. Trimming pared 6 bases from V and 2 bases from J, leaving 26 bases between. This receptor was taken from a young man in good health and CMV-seropositive. Material for sequencing was PBMCs. The rearrangement joins TRBV29-1 to TRBJ2-7; possibly TRBD2 for D (9 bases). The DNA of the CDR3 is TGCAGCGTCGAGGATCGACAGGGGACTAGCCCCCCCTACGAGCAGTACTTC. It encodes CSVEDRQGTSPPYEQYF.